The 5 T cell receptor beta chains presented below share a single source sample, sequenced in a study of T-cell reconstitution after alpha-beta-depleted transplantation in children. A TCRbeta library incorporating unique molecular identifiers was prepared. One entry per CDR3 protein results from TCRdb running MiXCR on the PCR reads. This repertoire shows roughly 670,000 distinct CDR3 sequences, 13% found once; its top ten account for 0.75% to 0.85%. The sample in question was PBMCs, obtained before TCRalphabeta/CD19-depleted stem cell transplant. The receptor source for this set is a girl aged 2 to 9 with congenital amegakaryocytic thrombocytopenia, due to receive a stem cell transplant.

The sample holds many counts of this clonotype. J is TRBJ2-7 and V is TRBV28; the D is unclear. This CDR3 is built from 13 residues. Trimming removed 8 bases from V and 3 bases from J, with 14 bases in between. CDR1 and CDR2 from the germline V gene are MDHEN and SYDVKM. The CDR3 sequence is CASGTEADYEQYF. CDR3 nucleotides: TGTGCCAGCGGTACCGAAGCAGACTACGAGCAGTACTTC.

This clonotype has only a few counts. V gene TRBV4-1 combines with J gene TRBJ2-7; D may be TRBD1 or TRBD2 (6 bases each). Germline CDR1 is MGHRA and CDR2 is YSYEKL. The V gene lost 1 base and the J gene lost 0 bases, with 13 bases spanning the gap. This CDR3 contains 16 residues. CDR3 nucleotides: TGCGCCAGCAGCCAAGGGGGGGCCAGGAGCTCCTACGAGCAGTACTTC. This gives the protein CASSQGGARSSYEQYF.

The chain is built from TRBV11-2 and TRBJ2-5; no firm D call. This CDR3 has 15 amino acids. Trimming left V 1 base short and J 1 base short, with 10 bases between. In germline, CDR1 is SGHAT, CDR2 FQNNGV. For the CDR3, the DNA is TGTGCCAGCAGCTTAGTTCTTCTAGGCCAAGAGACCCAGTACTTC. It yields the protein CASSLVLLGQETQYF.

This clonotype was seen ten or more times. The chain uses TRBV5-1 and TRBJ2-2; perhaps TRBD2 as D (5 bases). Germline V gene sequence: CDR1 SGHRS, CDR2 YFSETQ. The germline V and J ends were trimmed by 4 bases and 7 bases, with 14 bases remaining between them. The CDR3 has 14 amino acids. Here the CDR3 DNA reads TGCGCCAGCAGCGCGACTACTCCGGGCGGGGAGCTGTTTTTT. It encodes CASSATTPGGELFF.

This clonotype has ten or more counts. V usage is TRBV5-1 and J usage is TRBJ1-2; D not resolved. Germline V lookup: CDR1 SGHRS, CDR2 YFSETQ. Trimming pared 0 bases from V and 3 bases from J, leaving 9 bases between. The CDR3 runs to 14 residues. The CDR3 sequence: CASSLGRADYGYTF. In DNA, the CDR3 is TGCGCCAGCAGCTTGGGTCGGGCAGACTATGGCTACACCTTC.